The clone carrying this T cell receptor beta chain was counted only a few times. The target antigen is unknown. These data originate in a study of T-cell memory formation after mild COVID-19. Points from the study as a whole: Clones contracting across day 15 to 85 had a balanced CD4/CD8 profile; later expanding clones leaned CD4+.

This CDR3 is built from 13 residues. With 5 bases removed from V and 6 bases from J, the gap between germline ends came to 12 bases. Germline V gene sequence: CDR1 SGHTA, CDR2 FQGTGA. TCRdb reanalysed the 5' RACE reads using MiXCR and keeps one entry per CDR3 protein. The data contain about 240,000 distinct CDR3 sequences, roughly a tenth of them singletons. The chain couples TRBV7-3 to TRBJ2-3, with D hard to call. The origin of this receptor is a man between 18 and 29 years old who had mild COVID-19 (a few samples of this study predate the infection). Cell type and time point are not known. Sequencing was carried out using PBMCs or a T cell subset sorted from them (not recorded which). CDR3 region: CASSIIPKDTQYF. The CDR3 region has the DNA TGTGCCAGCAGCATTATTCCTAAGGATACGCAGTATTTT.